The clone carrying this T cell receptor (beta chain) was recorded many times. Amplified TCR beta CDR3 regions came from RNA transcripts. HTBI primers drove first-round RT-PCR of the TCR CDR3. TCRdb redid the calling of the multiplex PCR reads with MiXCR, one entry per CDR3 protein. Altogether fewer than 850,000 distinct CDR3 sequences are present, 17% being singletons, with the ten largest covering 15% to 18%. The V gene end was trimmed by 0 bases and the J gene end by 5 bases; junction bases not matched to a gene: 9. CDR3 size: 17 residues. CDR1 is MNHEY and CDR2 is SMNVEV in the germline V gene (reference sequence). The data are from a study of T cells in Graves' hyperthyroidism and ophthalmopathy.

Sequenced sample: blood. The origin of this receptor is a man aged 50 or older with Graves' hyperthyroidism. J is TRBJ2-2 and V is TRBV27, with TRBD2 identical over 7 bases. The CDR3 DNA is TGTGCCAGCAGTTTATCCCGGACTAGTGAGAGGACCGGGGAGCTGTTTTTT. It yields the protein CASSLSRTSERTGELFF.